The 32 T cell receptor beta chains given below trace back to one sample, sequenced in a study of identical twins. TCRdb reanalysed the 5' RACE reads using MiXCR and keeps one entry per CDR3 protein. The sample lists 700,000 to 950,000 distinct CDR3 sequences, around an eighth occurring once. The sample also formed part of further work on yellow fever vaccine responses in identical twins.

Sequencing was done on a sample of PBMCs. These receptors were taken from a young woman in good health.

The chain's CDR3 is CSAWGSGVSGSTDTQYF. CDR3 nucleotides: TGCAGTGCCTGGGGTAGCGGAGTCAGCGGAAGCACAGATACGCAGTATTTT. The chain carries TRBV20-1 and TRBJ2-3, with D possibly TRBD2 on 6 matching bases. The CDR3 runs 17 residues. V was clipped by 6 bases and J by 0 bases, with 22 bases between them. The germline V gene encodes CDR1 DFQATT and CDR2 SNEGSKA (reference sequence).

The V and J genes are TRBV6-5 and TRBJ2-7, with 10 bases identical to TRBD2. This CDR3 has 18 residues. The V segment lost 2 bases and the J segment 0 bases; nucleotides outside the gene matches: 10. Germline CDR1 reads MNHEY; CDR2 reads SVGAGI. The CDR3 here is CASSYGGTSAYPSYEQYF. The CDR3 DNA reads TGTGCCAGCAGTTACGGGGGGACTAGCGCCTACCCCTCCTACGAGCAGTACTTC.

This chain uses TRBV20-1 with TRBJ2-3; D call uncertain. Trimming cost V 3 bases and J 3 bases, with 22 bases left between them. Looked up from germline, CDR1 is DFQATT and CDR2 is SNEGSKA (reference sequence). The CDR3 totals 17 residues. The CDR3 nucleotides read TGCAGTGCTAGGGAGTGGGGTTCAGTCCGTGGGACAGATACGCAGTATTTT. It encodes CSAREWGSVRGTDTQYF.

CDR3 in amino acids: CASSPSQGALTYEQYF. The CDR3 nucleotides read TGTGCCAGCAGTCCATCTCAGGGGGCCTTAACCTACGAGCAGTACTTC. This rearrangement joins TRBV12-3 or TRBV12-4 to TRBJ2-7, with TRBD1 identical over 8 bases. This CDR3 spans 16 amino acids. With V trimmed by 5 bases and J by 2 bases, 11 bases remained unmatched.

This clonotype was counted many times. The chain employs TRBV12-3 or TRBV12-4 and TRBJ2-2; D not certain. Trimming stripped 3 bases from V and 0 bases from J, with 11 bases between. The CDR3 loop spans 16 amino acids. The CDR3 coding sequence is TGTGCCAGCAGTTTGGCACGGATCGCGAACACCGGGGAGCTGTTTTTT. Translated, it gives CASSLARIANTGELFF.

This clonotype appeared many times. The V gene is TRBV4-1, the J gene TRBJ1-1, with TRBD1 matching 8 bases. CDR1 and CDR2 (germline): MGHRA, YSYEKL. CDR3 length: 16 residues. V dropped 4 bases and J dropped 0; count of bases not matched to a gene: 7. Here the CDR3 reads CASSLRTGRLNTEAFF. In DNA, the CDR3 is TGCGCCAGCAGCCTTAGGACAGGGCGATTGAACACTGAAGCTTTCTTT.

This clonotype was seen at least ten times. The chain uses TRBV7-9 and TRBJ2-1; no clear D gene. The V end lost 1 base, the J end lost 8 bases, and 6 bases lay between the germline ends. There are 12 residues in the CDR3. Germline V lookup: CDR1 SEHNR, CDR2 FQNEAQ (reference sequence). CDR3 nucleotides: TGTGCCAGCAGCTTAGTTTGGTATGAGCAGTTCTTC. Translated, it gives CASSLVWYEQFF.

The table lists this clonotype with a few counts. The CDR3 loop is CASSLWGNNNEQFF. DNA of the CDR3: TGTGCCAGCAGTTTATGGGGGAACAACAATGAGCAGTTCTTC. The rearrangement uses TRBV28 and TRBJ2-1; no clear D gene. V was shortened by 0 bases and J by 5 bases, with 8 bases between the two germline ends. The CDR3 runs 14 residues. Germline CDR1 MDHEN, CDR2 SYDVKM.

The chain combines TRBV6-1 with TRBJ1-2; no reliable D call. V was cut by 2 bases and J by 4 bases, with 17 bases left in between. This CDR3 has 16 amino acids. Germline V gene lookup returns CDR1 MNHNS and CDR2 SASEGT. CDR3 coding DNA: TGTGCCAGCAGTGAATTTGGAGGGTCTAGGATCTATGGCTACACCTTC. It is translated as CASSEFGGSRIYGYTF.

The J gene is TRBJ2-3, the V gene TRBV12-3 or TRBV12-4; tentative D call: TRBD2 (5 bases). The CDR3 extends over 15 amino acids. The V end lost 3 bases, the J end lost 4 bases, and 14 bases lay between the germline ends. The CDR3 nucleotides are TGTGCCAGCAGTTTTGGACTGCAGGTGCCAGATACGCAGTATTTT. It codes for CASSFGLQVPDTQYF.

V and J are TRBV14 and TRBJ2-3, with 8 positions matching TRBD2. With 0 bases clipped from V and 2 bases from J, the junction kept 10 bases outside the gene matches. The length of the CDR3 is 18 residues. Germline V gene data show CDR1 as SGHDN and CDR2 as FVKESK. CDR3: CASSQESRLAGATDTQYF. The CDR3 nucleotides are TGTGCCAGCAGCCAAGAATCGCGTCTAGCGGGTGCCACAGATACGCAGTATTTT. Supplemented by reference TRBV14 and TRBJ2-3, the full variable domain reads EAGVTQFPSHSVIEKGQTVTLRCDPISGHDNLYWYRRVMGKEIKFLLHFVKESKQDESGMPNNRFLAERTGGTYSTLKVQPAELEDSGVYFCASSQESRLAGATDTQYFGPGTRLTVL.

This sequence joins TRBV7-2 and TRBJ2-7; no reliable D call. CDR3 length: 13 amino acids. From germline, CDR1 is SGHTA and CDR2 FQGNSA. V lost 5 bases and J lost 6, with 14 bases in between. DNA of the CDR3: TGTGCCAGCAGCAAGAGCCGGGTTACCGAGCAGTACTTC. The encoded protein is CASSKSRVTEQYF. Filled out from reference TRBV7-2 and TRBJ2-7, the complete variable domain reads GAGVSQSPSNKVTEKGKDVELRCDPISGHTALYWYRQSLGQGLEFLIYFQGNSAPDKSGLPSDRFSAERTGGSVSTLTIQRTQQEDSAVYLCASSKSRVTEQYFGPGTRLTVT.

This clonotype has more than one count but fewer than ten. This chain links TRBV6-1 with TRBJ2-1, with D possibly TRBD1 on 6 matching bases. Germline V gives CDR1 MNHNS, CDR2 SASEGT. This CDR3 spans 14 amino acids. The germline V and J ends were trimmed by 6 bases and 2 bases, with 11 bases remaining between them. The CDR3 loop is CASRGAGTYNEQFF. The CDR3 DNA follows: TGTGCCAGCAGGGGGGCCGGTACCTACAATGAGCAGTTCTTC.

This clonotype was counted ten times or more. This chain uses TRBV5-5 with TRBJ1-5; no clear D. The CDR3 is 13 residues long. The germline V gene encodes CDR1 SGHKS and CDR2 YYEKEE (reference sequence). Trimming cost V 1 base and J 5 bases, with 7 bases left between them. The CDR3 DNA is TGTGCCAGCAGCTTGTTGTGGGATCAGCCCCAGCATTTT. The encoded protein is CASSLLWDQPQHF.

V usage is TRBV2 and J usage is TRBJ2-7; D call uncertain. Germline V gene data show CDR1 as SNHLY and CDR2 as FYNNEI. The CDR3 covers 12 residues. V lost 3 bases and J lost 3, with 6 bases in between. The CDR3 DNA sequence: TGTGCCAGCAGTGACGAGGTCTACGAGCAGTACGTC. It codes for CASSDEVYEQYV.

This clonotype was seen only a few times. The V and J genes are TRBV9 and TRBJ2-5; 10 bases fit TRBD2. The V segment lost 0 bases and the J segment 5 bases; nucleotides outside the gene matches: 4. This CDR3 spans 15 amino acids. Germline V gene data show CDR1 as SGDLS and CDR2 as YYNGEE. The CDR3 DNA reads TGTGCCAGCAGCGTAGGTAGCGGGGGGTCGGAGACCCAGTACTTC. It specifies CASSVGSGGSETQYF.

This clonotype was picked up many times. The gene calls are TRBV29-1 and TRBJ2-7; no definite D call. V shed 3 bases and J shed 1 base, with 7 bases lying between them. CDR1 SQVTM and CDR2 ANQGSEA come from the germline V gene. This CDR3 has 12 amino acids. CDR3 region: CSVESRSYEQYF. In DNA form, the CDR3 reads TGCAGCGTTGAGTCCAGATCCTACGAGCAGTACTTC.

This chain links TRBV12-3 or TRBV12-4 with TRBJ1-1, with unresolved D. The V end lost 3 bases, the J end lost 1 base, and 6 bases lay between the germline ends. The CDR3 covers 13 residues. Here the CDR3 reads CASSFRRNTEAFF. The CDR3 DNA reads TGTGCCAGCAGTTTTCGGCGGAACACTGAAGCTTTCTTT.

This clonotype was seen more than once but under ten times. In DNA form, the CDR3 reads TGTGCCAGCAGCCTCCGGGACATAGCTAACACAGATACGCAGTATTTT. Its protein is CASSLRDIANTDTQYF. The J gene is TRBJ2-3, the V gene TRBV4-2, with D possibly being TRBD1 (6 bases). The CDR3 consists of 16 residues. Trimming shortened V by 4 bases and J by 2 bases, and 16 bases separated the two germline ends. Germline V gene sequence: CDR1 LGHNA, CDR2 YNFKEQ.

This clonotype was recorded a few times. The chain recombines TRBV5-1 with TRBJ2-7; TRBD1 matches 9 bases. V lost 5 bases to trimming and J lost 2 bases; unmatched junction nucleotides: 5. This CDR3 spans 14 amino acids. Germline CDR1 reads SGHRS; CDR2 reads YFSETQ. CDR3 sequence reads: CASSRGTGPYEQYF. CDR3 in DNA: TGCGCCAGCAGTCGAGGGACAGGGCCCTACGAGCAGTACTTC. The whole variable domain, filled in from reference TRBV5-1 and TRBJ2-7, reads KAGVTQTPRYLIKTRGQQVTLSCSPISGHRSVSWYQQTPGQGLQFLFEYFSETQRNKGNFPGRFSGRQFSNSRSEMNVSTLELGDSALYLCASSRGTGPYEQYFGPGTRLTVT.

The CDR3 nucleotides read TGTGCCATCAGTGAGATTACGAACACTGAAGCTTTCTTT. This sequence encodes CAISEITNTEAFF. V usage is TRBV10-3 and J usage is TRBJ1-1; D uncertain. The V gene's germline CDR1 is ENHRY and CDR2 SYGVKD. V lost 2 bases to trimming and J lost 1 base, with 5 bases between them. This CDR3 contains 13 residues.

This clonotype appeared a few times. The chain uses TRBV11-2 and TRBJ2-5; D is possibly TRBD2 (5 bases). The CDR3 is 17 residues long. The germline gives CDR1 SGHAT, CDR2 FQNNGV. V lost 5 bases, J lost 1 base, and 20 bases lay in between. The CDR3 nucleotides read TGTGCCAGCAGCCCCCGGAGCCGCGGAAGCGGCCAAGAGACCCAGTACTTC. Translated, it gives CASSPRSRGSGQETQYF.

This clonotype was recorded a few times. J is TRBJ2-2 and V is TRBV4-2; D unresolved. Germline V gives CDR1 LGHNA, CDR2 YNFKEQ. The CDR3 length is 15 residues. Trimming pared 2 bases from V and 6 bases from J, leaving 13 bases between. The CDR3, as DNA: TGTGCCAGCAGCCAACCCCATCGTAGCCCCGGGGAGCTGTTTTTT. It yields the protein CASSQPHRSPGELFF.

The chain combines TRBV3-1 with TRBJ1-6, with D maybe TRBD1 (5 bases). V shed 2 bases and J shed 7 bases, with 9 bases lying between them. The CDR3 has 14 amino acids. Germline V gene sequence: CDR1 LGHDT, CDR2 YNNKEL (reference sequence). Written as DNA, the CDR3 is TGTGCCAGCAGCCAACGGGACGGAAATTCACCCCTCCACTTT. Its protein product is CASSQRDGNSPLHF.

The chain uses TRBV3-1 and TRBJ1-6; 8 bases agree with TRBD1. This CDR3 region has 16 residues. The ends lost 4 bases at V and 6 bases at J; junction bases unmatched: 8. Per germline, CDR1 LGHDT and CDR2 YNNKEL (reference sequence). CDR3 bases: TGTGCCAGCAGCCCGACGCGGACAGGGTTTAATTCACCCCTCCACTTT. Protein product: CASSPTRTGFNSPLHF.

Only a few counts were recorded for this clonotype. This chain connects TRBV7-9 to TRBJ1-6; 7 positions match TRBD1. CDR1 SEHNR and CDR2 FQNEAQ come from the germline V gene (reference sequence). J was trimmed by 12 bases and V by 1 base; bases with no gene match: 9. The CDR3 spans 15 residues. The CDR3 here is CASSLGDPGGRPLHF. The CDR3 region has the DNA TGTGCCAGCAGCTTAGGAGACCCAGGGGGTAGACCCCTCCACTTT. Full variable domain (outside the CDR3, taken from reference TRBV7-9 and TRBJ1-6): DTGVSQNPRHKITKRGQNVTFRCDPISEHNRLYWYRQTLGQGPEFLTYFQNEAQLEKSRLLSDRFSAERPKGSFSTLEIQRTEQGDSAMYLCASSLGDPGGRPLHFGNGTRLTVT.

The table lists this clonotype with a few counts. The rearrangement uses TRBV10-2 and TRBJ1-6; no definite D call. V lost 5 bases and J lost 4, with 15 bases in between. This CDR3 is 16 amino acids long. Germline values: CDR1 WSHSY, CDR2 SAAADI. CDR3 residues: CASSPEGKPYNSPLHF. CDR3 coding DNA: TGCGCCAGCAGTCCCGAAGGGAAACCTTATAATTCACCCCTCCACTTT.

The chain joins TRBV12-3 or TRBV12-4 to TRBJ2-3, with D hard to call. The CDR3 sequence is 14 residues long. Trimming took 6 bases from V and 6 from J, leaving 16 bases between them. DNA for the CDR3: TGTGCCAGCAGCCCAGACTGGGCGAGGGATACGCAGTATTTT. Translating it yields CASSPDWARDTQYF.

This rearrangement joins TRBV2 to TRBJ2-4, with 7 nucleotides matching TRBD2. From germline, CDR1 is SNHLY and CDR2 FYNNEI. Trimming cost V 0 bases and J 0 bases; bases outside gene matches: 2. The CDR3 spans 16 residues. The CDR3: CASSEALAEAKNIQYF. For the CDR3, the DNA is TGTGCCAGCAGTGAAGCCCTAGCGGAAGCCAAAAACATTCAGTACTTC.

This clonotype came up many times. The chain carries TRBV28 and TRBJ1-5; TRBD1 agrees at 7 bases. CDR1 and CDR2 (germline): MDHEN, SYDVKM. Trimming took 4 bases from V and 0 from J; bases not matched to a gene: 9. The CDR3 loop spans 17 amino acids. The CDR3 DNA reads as TGTGCCAGCAGTTCCCGGGACAGCCCCTATAGCAATCAGCCCCAGCATTTT. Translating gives CASSSRDSPYSNQPQHF.

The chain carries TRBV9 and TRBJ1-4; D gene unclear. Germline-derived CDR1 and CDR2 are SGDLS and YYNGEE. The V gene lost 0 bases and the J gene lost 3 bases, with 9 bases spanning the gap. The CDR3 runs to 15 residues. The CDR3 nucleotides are TGTGCCAGCAGCGTAGGCAGGACGTCTAATGAAAAACTGTTTTTT. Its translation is CASSVGRTSNEKLFF.

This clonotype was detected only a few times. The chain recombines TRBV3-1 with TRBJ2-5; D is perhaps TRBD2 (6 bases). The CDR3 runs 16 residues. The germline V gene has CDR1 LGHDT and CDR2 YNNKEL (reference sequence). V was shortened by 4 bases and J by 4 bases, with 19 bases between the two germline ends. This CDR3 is CASSPSLGMGGETQYF. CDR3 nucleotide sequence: TGTGCCAGCAGCCCCTCCCTAGGGATGGGAGGAGAGACCCAGTACTTC.